This T cell receptor beta chain was recovered during a study of T cells in Graves' hyperthyroidism and ophthalmopathy. RNA transcripts were the template for amplifying TCR beta CDR3 regions. In the first-round RT-PCR of the TCR CDR3, the HTBI primer set was used. TCRdb recomputed calls from the multiplex PCR reads with MiXCR, one row per CDR3 protein. The table records about 270,000 distinct CDR3 sequences, about 20% of them present only once. This clonotype was counted at least ten times. Its antigen is undetermined. Points from the study as a whole: Ophthalmopathy stood apart from stable hyperthyroidism in a 13 V-J model. In the blood, most expanded thyroid clonotypes above 0.001 appeared as well.

Patients with uncontrolled infections, other autoimmune diseases, pregnancy or lactation were excluded. The receptor was derived from a man aged 30-40 years with Graves' ophthalmopathy. The sequenced material came from blood.

The CDR3 DNA reads as TGTGCCAGCAGCGGGACTAGCGGGACAGGCAATGAGCAGTTCTTC. Translated, it gives CASSGTSGTGNEQFF. This rearrangement joins TRBV2 to TRBJ2-1; TRBD2 matches 13 bases. Germline CDR1 is SNHLY and CDR2 is FYNNEI. Trimming took 6 bases from V and 6 from J; bases not matched to a gene: 5. This CDR3 is built from 15 residues.